Listed here are 2 T cell receptor beta chains from one sample, sequenced in a study of shared clonotypes between healthy human individuals. This table comes from immunoSEQ multiplex PCR, and its TCRdb copy is limited to in-frame clones, with some not included. In the table there are roughly 2 million clones, nearly 97% of which are singletons. The sample consisted of naive CD4+ T cells sorted from blood. The subset was: CD45RA+ positively selected. Receptors originate from a man between 18 and 29 years old in good health.

The chain employs TRBV5-1 and TRBJ2-7, with 10 bases matching TRBD2. Germline V gene sequence: CDR1 SGHRS, CDR2 YFSETQ. V dropped 4 bases and J dropped 5; count of bases not matched to a gene: 6. CDR3 size: 14 residues. The CDR3: CASSPVAGGNEQYF. The CDR3 DNA is TGCGCCAGCAGCCCGGTAGCGGGAGGCAACGAGCAGTACTTC.

This chain links TRBV27 with TRBJ1-1, with D perhaps matching TRBD1 (5 bases). CDR1 MNHEY and CDR2 SMNVEV come from the germline V gene (reference sequence). V shed 3 bases and J shed 1 base, with 18 bases lying between them. The CDR3 runs 17 residues. This chain's CDR3 is CASSFYPPGRQNTEAFF. In DNA form, the CDR3 reads TGTGCCAGCAGTTTTTATCCTCCGGGACGGCAGAACACTGAAGCTTTCTTT.